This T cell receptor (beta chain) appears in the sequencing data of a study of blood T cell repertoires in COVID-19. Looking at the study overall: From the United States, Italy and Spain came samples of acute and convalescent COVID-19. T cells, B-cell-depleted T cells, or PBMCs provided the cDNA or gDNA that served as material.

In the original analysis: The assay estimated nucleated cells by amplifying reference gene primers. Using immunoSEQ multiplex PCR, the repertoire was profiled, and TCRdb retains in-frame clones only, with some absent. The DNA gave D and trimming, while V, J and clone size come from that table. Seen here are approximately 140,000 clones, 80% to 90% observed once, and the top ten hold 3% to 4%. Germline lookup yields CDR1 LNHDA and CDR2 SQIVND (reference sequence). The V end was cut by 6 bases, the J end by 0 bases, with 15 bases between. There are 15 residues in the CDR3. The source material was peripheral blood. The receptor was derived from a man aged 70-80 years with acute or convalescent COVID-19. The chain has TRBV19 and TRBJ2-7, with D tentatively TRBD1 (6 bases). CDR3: CASSRSRDNSYEQYF. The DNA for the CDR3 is TGTGCCAGTAGCCGCAGCCGGGACAACTCCTACGAGCAGTACTTC.